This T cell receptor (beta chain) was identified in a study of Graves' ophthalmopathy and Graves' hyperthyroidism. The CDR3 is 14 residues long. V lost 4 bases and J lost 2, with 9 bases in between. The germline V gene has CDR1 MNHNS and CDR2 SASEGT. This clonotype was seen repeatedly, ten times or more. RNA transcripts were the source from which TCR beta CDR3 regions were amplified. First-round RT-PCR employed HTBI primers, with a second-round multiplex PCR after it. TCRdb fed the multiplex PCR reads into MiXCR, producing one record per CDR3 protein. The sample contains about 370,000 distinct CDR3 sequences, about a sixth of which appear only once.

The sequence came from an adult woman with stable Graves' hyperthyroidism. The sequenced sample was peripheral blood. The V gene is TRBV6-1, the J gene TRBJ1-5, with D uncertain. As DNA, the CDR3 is TGTGCCAGCAGTGGGGGAGGCGGCAATCAGCCCCAGCATTTT. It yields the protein CASSGGGGNQPQHF.